This TCR beta chain was documented in a study of blood T cell repertoires in COVID-19. Study overall: Acute-phase and convalescent COVID-19 samples originated in the United States, Italy and Spain. PBMCs, B-cell-depleted T cells, or T cells provided the cDNA or gDNA that made up the material.

Assay: immunoSEQ multiplex PCR; the TCRdb copy retains only in-frame clones and omits some. The sample consists of tens of thousands of clones, roughly three quarters of them appearing once. The germline V gene has CDR1 MGHRA and CDR2 YSYEKL. The germline V and J ends were trimmed by 3 bases and 4 bases, with 12 bases remaining between them. The CDR3 covers 15 residues. Seattle participants joined during active infection and were tracked over time. Sequenced: peripheral blood. The clonotype originates from a man aged 65 to 79 with COVID-19, enrolled during active disease. V is TRBV4-1 and J is TRBJ2-2; D might be TRBD1 (5 bases). The CDR3 reads CASSHGQGGTGELFF. The CDR3 nucleotides read TGCGCCAGCAGCCATGGCCAGGGTGGCACCGGGGAGCTGTTTTTT.